The rows below give T cell receptor beta chains drawn from one sample of a study of patients and donors after allogeneic stem cell transplantation. TCRdb re-analysed the RT-PCR reads in MiXCR, keeping a single row per CDR3 protein. The data show about 960,000 distinct CDR3 sequences, 15% to 20% seen once. The source material was blood, either unsorted or a sorted T cell fraction (not recorded which). The receptor source for this set is a human donor who was either an allogeneic HSCT recipient or a stem cell or donor lymphocyte infusion donor (not recorded which). It is not recorded whose cells these are; they may come from a transplant donor. CDR3s include the opening cysteine and the closing phenylalanine or tryptophan. D genes are given only for firm matches. Part of the rows lack a size; the others show once, few, many or a class for expanded clones.

j_call v_call d_call clone_size cdr3_nt cdr3_aa
TRBJ2-3 TRBV3-1 . . TGTGCCAGCAGCCAAGATCCCGTGATAGATACGCAGTATTTT CASSQDPVIDTQYF
TRBJ2-7 TRBV20-1 TRBD2 . TGCAGTGCCAGTCATCTAGCGGGGAGCTACGAGCAGTACTTC CSASHLAGSYEQYF
TRBJ2-5 TRBV5-1 TRBD2 . TGCGCCAGCAGCTTGCGCGTAGCGGGAGGTGGAGAGACCCAGTACTTC CASSLRVAGGGETQYF
TRBJ2-7 TRBV25-1 . . TGTGCCACGTTCGACATCTACGAGCAGTACTTC CATFDIYEQYF
TRBJ2-1 TRBV9 . . TGTGCCAGCAGCGTATCTGGGCTAGTCAACAATGAGCAGTTCTTC CASSVSGLVNNEQFF
TRBJ2-1 TRBV5-1 . . TGCGCCAGCAGCCCCTCGGATGAGCAGTTCTTC CASSPSDEQFF
TRBJ2-2 TRBV5-5 . . TGTGCCAGCAGCGGCCGGGCCCTGAACACCGGGGAGCTGTTTTTT CASSGRALNTGELFF
TRBJ2-3 TRBV12-3/TRBV12-4 . few TGTGCCAGCAGTTTAGGCCTAGTGTTCTCAGATACGCAGTATTTT CASSLGLVFSDTQYF
TRBJ1-4 TRBV4-2 TRBD1 . TGTGCCAGCAGCCAAGCGGGACAGGGGGACGAAAAACTGTTTTTT CASSQAGQGDEKLFF
TRBJ1-1 TRBV4-2 . few TGTGCCAGCACCCGCGGGGCGAACACTGAAGCTTTCTTT CASTRGANTEAFF
TRBJ1-2 TRBV6-2/TRBV6-3 . . TGTTCCAGCAGCCCCGGGACAAGGCCTCTTTATGGCTACTCCTTC CSSSPGTRPLYGYSF
TRBJ1-3 TRBV4-3 TRBD1 few TGCGCCAGCAGCCACGGACAGGGGAGCTCTGGAAACACCATATATTTT CASSHGQGSSGNTIYF
TRBJ1-6 TRBV13 TRBD1 . TGTGCCAGCAGTTACGGGACAGCCCCCTCACCCCTCCACTTT CASSYGTAPSPLHF
TRBJ1-1 TRBV5-1 . few TGCGCCAGCAGCCATCCCGGACAGACGAACACTGAAGCTTTCTTT CASSHPGQTNTEAFF
TRBJ2-7 TRBV25-1 TRBD2 few TGTGCCAGCGCAGCGGGGTTCGACGAGCAGTACTTC CASAAGFDEQYF
TRBJ2-7 TRBV5-1 TRBD2 few TGCGCCAGCAGCTTGAGAGACGGACTAGCGGGGTCGCGCGAGCAGTACTTC CASSLRDGLAGSREQYF
TRBJ2-2 TRBV10-3 . few TGTGCCATCGCCCAGGTGGGGGAAACAAAACAGGGGGAGCTGTTTTTT CAIAQVGETKQGELFF
TRBJ2-5 TRBV20-1 . . TGCAGTGCTACCGTCCTAGACGAGACCCAGTACTTC CSATVLDETQYF
TRBJ2-2 TRBV20-1 TRBD1 . TGCAGTGCTAGAGAGCCCGGGACAGGTGGCGTCGGGGAGCTGTTTTTT CSAREPGTGGVGELFF
TRBJ1-5 TRBV6-1 . few TGTGCCAGTAAGATAAGGGTACAGCCCCAGCATTTT CASKIRVQPQHF
TRBJ2-2 TRBV7-9 . few TGTGCCAGCAGCACCCTAGACGCCGGGGAGCTGTTTTTT CASSTLDAGELFF
TRBJ1-2 TRBV20-1 . . TGCAGTGCCCGACAGCTTTCTAACTATGGCTACACCTTC CSARQLSNYGYTF
TRBJ2-1 TRBV6-1 . . TGTGCCAGCAGTGATCCTAGCGCGATATCCTACAATGAGCAGTTCTTC CASSDPSAISYNEQFF
TRBJ2-1 TRBV10-3 TRBD2 many TGTGCCATCAGTGAGGGGACTACCATATACAATGAGCAGTTCTTC CAISEGTTIYNEQFF
TRBJ1-5 TRBV2 TRBD1 . TGTGCCACCTCGGACAGGGGAGGCAATCAGCCCCAGCATTTT CATSDRGGNQPQHF
TRBJ1-4 TRBV29-1 . few TGCAGCGTTGAAAGGAGGAACGCACTGTTTTTT CSVERRNALFF
TRBJ1-5 TRBV27 TRBD1 few TGTGCCAGCAGTTTATCGGCAGGGGGCGCGTCCCAGCCCCAGCATTTT CASSLSAGGASQPQHF
TRBJ1-2 TRBV4-2 . . TGTGCCAGCAGCAACAGGGACTCCACCATCTATGGCTACACCTTC CASSNRDSTIYGYTF
TRBJ2-2 TRBV7-9 TRBD1 few TGTGCCAGCAGCTCGCCCCGGACAGGCGAGAACACCGGGGAGCTGTTTTTT CASSSPRTGENTGELFF
TRBJ2-7 TRBV29-1 . . TGCAGCGTTCAGACGGGAGCTCCCTACGAGCAGTACTTC CSVQTGAPYEQYF
TRBJ1-6 TRBV29-1 . few TGCAGACCTGGCTTCACCTATAATTCACCCCTCCACTTT CRPGFTYNSPLHF
TRBJ1-4 TRBV15 TRBD1 . TGTGCCACCAGCGCTCGGACAGGGAGGTTAGGTTCGGAAAAACTGTTTTTT CATSARTGRLGSEKLFF
TRBJ1-2 TRBV4-2 . . TGTGCCAGCAGCCAAGATTTATTGGGAAATAGGAATGGCTACACCTTC CASSQDLLGNRNGYTF
TRBJ2-1 TRBV11-2 . . TGTGCCAGCAGCTTAGTCGGAACAGGAGAGCAGTTCTTC CASSLVGTGEQFF
TRBJ2-7 TRBV25-1 . . TGTGCCAGCAACTCCGACACTTCCTACGAGCAGTACTTC CASNSDTSYEQYF
TRBJ2-3 TRBV5-1 . many TGCGCCAGCAGCCCCCCGGGACAAAGCACAGATACGCAGTATTTT CASSPPGQSTDTQYF
TRBJ2-1 TRBV12-3/TRBV12-4 TRBD2 . TGTGCCAGCAGTTTTACGTACCCGACTAGCGGGTCCTACAATGAGCAGTTCTTC CASSFTYPTSGSYNEQFF
TRBJ1-5 TRBV7-9 . . TGTGCCAGCGGCATGAATCAGCCCCAGCATTTT CASGMNQPQHF
TRBJ1-1 TRBV7-9 . . TGTGCCAGCAGACGGAGATTGAACACTGAAGCTTTCTTT CASRRRLNTEAFF
TRBJ1-1 TRBV12-3/TRBV12-4 TRBD1 few TGTGCCAGCATCAATTCCAGGGGGAAGGCTTTCTTT CASINSRGKAFF
TRBJ2-3 TRBV5-1 . few TGCGCCAGCAGCTTGGCCTTGACCTCTTCGGATACGCAGTATTTT CASSLALTSSDTQYF
TRBJ2-1 TRBV29-1 . . TGCAGCGGACAGTCCAATGAGCAGTTCTTC CSGQSNEQFF
TRBJ1-1 TRBV7-2 TRBD1 once TGTGCCAGCAGCTCGGGGACAGGGAATCACGAAGCTTTCTTT CASSSGTGNHEAFF
TRBJ1-2 TRBV5-6 . few TGTGCCAGCAGCTTTCTCACAGCAGCTAACTATGGCTACACCTTC CASSFLTAANYGYTF
TRBJ2-7 TRBV20-1 . many TGCAGTGCTAGAGATCTCCGACAGACCTACGAGCAGTACTTC CSARDLRQTYEQYF
TRBJ2-1 TRBV15 . . TGTGCCACCAGCAGAGGCGGGACAGACAATGAGCAGTTCTTC CATSRGGTDNEQFF
TRBJ1-2 TRBV27 . . TGTGCCAGCGCCTATCAAATGGGGTCCTATGGCTACACCTTC CASAYQMGSYGYTF
TRBJ1-2 TRBV24-1 . . TGTGCCACCAGTGATGCGGATGGGGGAGGCGGCTACACCTTC CATSDADGGGGYTF
TRBJ1-1 TRBV20-1 . . TGCAGTGCTAGAGCCGGCCTGGGGGGCTTTGAAGCTTTCTTT CSARAGLGGFEAFF
TRBJ1-5 TRBV6-5 . many TGTGCCAGCAGTTACTCGTCGGAGCAGCCCCAGCATTTT CASSYSSEQPQHF
TRBJ1-1 TRBV3-1 . few TGTGCCAGCAGCCGGGCCCTGGGAGAAGCTTTCTTT CASSRALGEAFF
TRBJ2-2 TRBV12-3/TRBV12-4 . many TGTGCCAGCACCCCCTTGTGGACGGCGAACACCGGGGAGCTGTTTTTT CASTPLWTANTGELFF
TRBJ2-3 TRBV5-5 TRBD2 . TGTGCCAGCAGCTTGGCGGCTAGCGGGAGTGGGGTGACAGATACGCAGTATTTT CASSLAASGSGVTDTQYF
TRBJ1-5 TRBV2 TRBD1 few TGTGCCAGCAGTCCCGGGACAGGGTCTCGCAATCAGCCCCAGCATTTT CASSPGTGSRNQPQHF
TRBJ1-2 TRBV3-1 . few TGTGCCAGCAGCCCGCAGGGGAGGAGCGGCTACACCTTC CASSPQGRSGYTF
TRBJ2-3 TRBV21-1 . . TGTGCCAGCAGCAAAGGGGGCGTGGGGGGCACAGATACGCAGTATTTT CASSKGGVGGTDTQYF
TRBJ1-5 TRBV20-1 . few TGCAGTGCTAGTAAGGGCAGAGATCAGCCCCAGCATTTT CSASKGRDQPQHF